Sequencing of this T cell receptor (beta chain) was carried out in a study of shared clonotypes between healthy human individuals. CDR1 is SGHRS, CDR2 YFSETQ, per germline. CDR3 length equals 13 residues. V shed 4 bases, J shed 4 bases, and the junction held 2 bases outside the gene matches. Assay: immunoSEQ multiplex PCR; the TCRdb copy retains only in-frame clones and omits some. The sample lists about half a million clones, about 80% occurring once. The source of this sequence is a woman in her thirties or forties in good health. Some clones in this sample may be carry-over from other donors' samples. The chain joins TRBV5-1 to TRBJ1-1; 9 positions agree with TRBD1. Sequences were obtained from PBMCs. The CDR3 loop reads CASSMTGGTEAFF. Written as DNA, the CDR3 is TGCGCCAGCAGCATGACAGGGGGCACTGAAGCTTTCTTT.